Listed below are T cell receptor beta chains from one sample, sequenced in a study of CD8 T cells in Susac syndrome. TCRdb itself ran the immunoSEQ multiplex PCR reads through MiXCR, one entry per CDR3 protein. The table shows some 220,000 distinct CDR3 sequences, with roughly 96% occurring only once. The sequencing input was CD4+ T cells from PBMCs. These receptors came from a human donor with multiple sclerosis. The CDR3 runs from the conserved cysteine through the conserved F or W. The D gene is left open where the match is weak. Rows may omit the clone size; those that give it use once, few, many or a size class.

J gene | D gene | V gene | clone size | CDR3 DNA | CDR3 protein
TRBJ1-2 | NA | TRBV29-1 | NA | TGCAGCGCAGGGTTAGATGGCTACACCTTC | CSAGLDGYTF
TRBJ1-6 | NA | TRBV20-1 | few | TGCAGTGCTAGTCAGGGTGCCTCCTATAATTCACCCCTCCACTTT | CSASQGASYNSPLHF
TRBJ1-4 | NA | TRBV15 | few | TGTGCCACCAGGGACAGACTTCAAAAACTGTTTTTT | CATRDRLQKLFF
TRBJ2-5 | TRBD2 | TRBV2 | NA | TGTGCCAGCAAGGGGCTAGCGGGGGGTTTCGAGACCCAGTACTTC | CASKGLAGGFETQYF
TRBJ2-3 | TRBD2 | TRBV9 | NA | TGTGCCAGCAGCGTAGATCTAGCGGGCCTCACAGATACGCAGTATTTT | CASSVDLAGLTDTQYF
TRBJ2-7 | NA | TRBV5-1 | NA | TGCGCCAGCAGCCCGGGGGACACCCTCGACGAGCAGTACTTC | CASSPGDTLDEQYF
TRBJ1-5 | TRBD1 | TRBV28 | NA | TGTGCCAGCTTGACAGGGGGAAAGGTTCAGCCCCAGCATTTT | CASLTGGKVQPQHF
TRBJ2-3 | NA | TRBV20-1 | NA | TGCAGTGCTAGCCCCCCGCGTACTACCACAGATACGCAGTATTTT | CSASPPRTTTDTQYF
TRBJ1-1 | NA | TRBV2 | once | TGTGCCGGGGGGAGGTACACGAACACTGAAGCTTTCTTT | CAGGRYTNTEAFF
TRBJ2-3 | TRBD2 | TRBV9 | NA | TGTGCCAGCAGCGTAGCAGCGGGGGGGGACACAGATACGCAGTATTTT | CASSVAAGGDTDTQYF
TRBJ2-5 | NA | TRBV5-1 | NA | TGCGCCAGCAGCTTCGGCGGGAACCAAGAGACCCAGTACTTC | CASSFGGNQETQYF
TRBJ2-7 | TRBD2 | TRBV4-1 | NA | TGCGCCAGCAGCCCGACTAGCGGGGGAAGACGCTACGAGCAGTACTTC | CASSPTSGGRRYEQYF
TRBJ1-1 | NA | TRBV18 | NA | TGTGCCAGCCACCGACAGAGAAACACTGAAGCTTTCTTT | CASHRQRNTEAFF
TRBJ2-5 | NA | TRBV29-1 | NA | TGCAGCGCCACTTACGTGGTACAAGAGACCCAGTACTTC | CSATYVVQETQYF
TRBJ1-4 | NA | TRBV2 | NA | TGTGCCAGCCGAACCCAGGGGTCACGGGACGAAAAACTGTTTTTT | CASRTQGSRDEKLFF
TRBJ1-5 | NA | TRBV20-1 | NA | TGCAGTGCTAGCCTTTATACTGGGACGCAAAATCAGCCCCAGCATTTT | CSASLYTGTQNQPQHF
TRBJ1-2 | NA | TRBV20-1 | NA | TGCAGTGCTAGACTAGACTATGGCTACACCTTC | CSARLDYGYTF
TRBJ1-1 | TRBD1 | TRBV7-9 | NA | TGTGCCAGCAGCTTGACAGGGGAGAACACTGAAGCTTTCTTT | CASSLTGENTEAFF
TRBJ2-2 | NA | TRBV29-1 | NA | TGCAGCGTTGAGGCGGGACCCTACACCGGGGAGCTGTTTTTT | CSVEAGPYTGELFF
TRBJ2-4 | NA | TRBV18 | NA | TGTGCCAGCTCACCCAGGGGGGACATTCAGTACTTC | CASSPRGDIQYF
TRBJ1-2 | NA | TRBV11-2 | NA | TGTGCCAGCACCCGGTCGGGGCACTATGGCTACACCTTC | CASTRSGHYGYTF
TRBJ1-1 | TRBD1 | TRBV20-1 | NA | TGCAGTGCTAGACAACAGGGGAGTGAAGCTTTCTTT | CSARQQGSEAFF
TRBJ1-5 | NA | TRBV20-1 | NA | TGCAGTGCTAGAACAGGGTCGGGCAATCAGCCCCAGCATTTT | CSARTGSGNQPQHF
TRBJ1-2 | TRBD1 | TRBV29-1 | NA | TGCAGCGTTGGTATTAACAGGGGATATGGCTACACCTTC | CSVGINRGYGYTF
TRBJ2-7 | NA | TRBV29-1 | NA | TGCAGCTCCATGGGACGCGGGGGCTCGGGGAACGAGCAGTACTTC | CSSMGRGGSGNEQYF
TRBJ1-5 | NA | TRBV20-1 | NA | TGCAGTGCGACCAAACAGGGTGGCAATCAGCCCCAGCATTTT | CSATKQGGNQPQHF
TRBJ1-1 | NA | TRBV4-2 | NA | TGTGCCAGCAGCCAAGGGGTCCAGAACACTGAAGCTTTCTTT | CASSQGVQNTEAFF